The 6 T cell receptor beta chains below were found in one sample sequenced in a study of response to subunit inactivated influenza vaccine. From the RT-PCR reads, TCRdb called clonotypes with MiXCR, one entry per CDR3 protein. The sample holds 590,000 or so distinct CDR3 sequences, about 14% seen once. Material: PBMCs from blood, obtained roughly 15 days before vaccination. Receptor source: a man in his fifties or sixties who received an inactivated influenza vaccine.

This clonotype was observed a handful of times. The V and J genes are TRBV19 and TRBJ2-1; 8 bases are a match to TRBD1. Germline lookup yields CDR1 LNHDA and CDR2 SQIVND (reference sequence). The CDR3 is 14 residues long. V lost 3 bases and J lost 5; bases outside the gene matches: 3. The CDR3: CASSIWDRHNEQFF. The CDR3 nucleotides read TGTGCCAGTAGTATTTGGGACAGGCACAATGAGCAGTTCTTC.

This clonotype came up a few times. The chain uses TRBV24-1 and TRBJ2-5; 12 bases agree with TRBD2. Trimming cost V 4 bases and J 4 bases; bases outside gene matches: 9. CDR3 length equals 17 residues. Per germline, CDR1 KGHDR and CDR2 SFDVKD. CDR3 nucleotide sequence: TGTGCCACCAGTGACCCGACTAGCGGGAGTCGGAGAGAGACCCAGTACTTC. Translation: CATSDPTSGSRRETQYF.

The chain joins TRBV7-8 to TRBJ1-1, with 8 bases fitting TRBD1. The ends lost 2 bases at V and 6 bases at J; junction bases unmatched: 11. Germline CDR1 and CDR2: SGHVS and FQNEAQ. The CDR3 is 16 amino acids. DNA for the CDR3: TGTGCCAGCAGCTTAAGACCTACAGGGGGAAGGGCTGAAGCTTTCTTT. Encoded protein: CASSLRPTGGRAEAFF.

CDR3 residues: CASRPRELPITDTQYF. The CDR3 region has the DNA TGTGCCAGCAGACCCCGGGAGCTGCCAATCACAGATACGCAGTATTTT. The chain is built from TRBV2 and TRBJ2-3; a possible D gene is TRBD2 (6 bases). V lost 6 bases and J 2 bases, leaving 18 bases between the germline ends. This CDR3 has 16 residues. From germline, CDR1 is SNHLY and CDR2 FYNNEI. Using reference TRBV2 and TRBJ2-3 for the parts outside the CDR3, the full variable domain is EPEVTQTPSHQVTQMGQEVILRCVPISNHLYFYWYRQILGQKVEFLVSFYNNEISEKSEIFDDQFSVERPDGSNFTLKIRSTKLEDSAMYFCASRPRELPITDTQYFGPGTRLTVL.

The genes are TRBV7-8 and TRBJ2-2; 7 nucleotides match TRBD1. The V gene's germline CDR1 is SGHVS and CDR2 FQNEAQ. Trimming took 3 bases from V and 3 from J; bases not matched to a gene: 13. This CDR3 region has 18 residues. CDR3 nucleotides: TGTGCCAGCAGCTTGATTGTGGGCGCAGGGGGATACACCGGGGAGCTGTTTTTT. Residues: CASSLIVGAGGYTGELFF.

This clonotype was counted between two and nine times. The rearrangement links TRBV24-1 to TRBJ2-1; 10 bases are shared with TRBD2. V trimming: 9 bases; J trimming: 7 bases; junction bases outside the gene matches: 11. The CDR3 length is 15 residues. CDR1 is KGHDR, CDR2 SFDVKD, per germline. This chain's CDR3 is CATSRITSGVNEQFF. DNA for the CDR3: TGTGCCACCTCACGCATCACTAGCGGGGTTAATGAGCAGTTCTTC.